Each of the 31 T cell receptor beta chains below was sequenced from the same sample in a study of T-cell memory formation after mild COVID-19. TCRdb passed the 5' RACE reads through MiXCR, listing each CDR3 protein once. The table lists 150,000 to 200,000 distinct CDR3 sequences, less than 20% of them singletons, with under 4.5% in the top ten. The sample comprised PBMCs or a T cell subset sorted from them (not recorded which). The receptors originated from a man aged 18-30 years who had mild COVID-19 (a few samples of this study predate the infection). Cell type and time point are not known.

The chain couples TRBV5-1 to TRBJ1-5; weak D call: TRBD1 (6 bases). Germline assignment: CDR1 SGHRS and CDR2 YFSETQ. The CDR3 runs to 14 residues. The V end lost 4 bases, the J end lost 6 bases, and 14 bases lay between the germline ends. CDR3 loop: CASSKGESGQPQHF. CDR3 bases: TGCGCCAGCAGCAAGGGGGAATCGGGTCAGCCCCAGCATTTT.

V usage is TRBV2 and J usage is TRBJ2-3; weak D call: TRBD1 (6 bases). CDR1 SNHLY and CDR2 FYNNEI come from the germline V gene. The CDR3 runs to 15 residues. V gave up 7 bases and J gave up 2 bases, with 16 bases separating them. CDR3 bases: TGTGCCAGCACCCCCAGGGGTCTCAACACAGATACGCAGTATTTT. This encodes CASTPRGLNTDTQYF.

There are a few counts of this clonotype. This chain links TRBV6-5 with TRBJ2-7; possibly TRBD1 or TRBD2 for D (6 bases each). This CDR3 is 15 amino acids long. The germline V gene encodes CDR1 MNHEY and CDR2 SVGAGI. The ends were cut back, 0 bases at V and 5 bases at J, with 14 bases in the middle. As DNA, the CDR3 is TGTGCCAGCAGTTACTCAGGGGGGAGTGCGAACGAGCAGTACTTC. Its protein product is CASSYSGGSANEQYF.

This clonotype was picked up a small number of times. V is TRBV10-3 and J is TRBJ1-5; 7 positions agree with TRBD1. With V trimmed by 10 bases and J by 2 bases, 8 bases remained unmatched. In germline, CDR1 is ENHRY, CDR2 SYGVKD. This CDR3 region has 14 residues. The CDR3 loop is CASRGQVRNQPQHF. The CDR3, as DNA: TGTGCCAGCAGAGGACAGGTCCGCAATCAGCCCCAGCATTTT.

The chain employs TRBV27 and TRBJ2-2; D uncertain. The CDR3 is 16 residues long. The V gene lost 2 bases and the J gene lost 2 bases, with 12 bases spanning the gap. Germline V gene sequence: CDR1 MNHEY, CDR2 SMNVEV (reference sequence). This CDR3 reads CASSLKGGPNTGELFF. The CDR3 region has the DNA TGTGCCAGCAGTTTAAAGGGCGGCCCAAACACCGGGGAGCTGTTTTTT.

There are a few counts of this clonotype. The chain couples TRBV7-3 to TRBJ1-1, with a tentative D call TRBD1 (6 bases). Germline lookup yields CDR1 SGHTA and CDR2 FQGTGA. CDR3 length: 12 residues. The V end was cut by 5 bases, the J end by 7 bases, with 11 bases between. The CDR3, as DNA: TGTGCCAGCAGCCTCAGGGGAGGTGAAGCTTTCTTT. Translating gives CASSLRGGEAFF.

This chain links TRBV11-2 with TRBJ2-3, with D possibly matching TRBD1 (5 bases). V was shortened by 5 bases and J by 2 bases, with 14 bases between the two germline ends. Germline CDR1 SGHAT, CDR2 FQNNGV. This CDR3 has 15 residues. In nucleotides, the CDR3 is TGTGCCAGCAGCACATATACAGGACCCACAGATACGCAGTATTTT. This sequence encodes CASSTYTGPTDTQYF.

This clonotype was seen many times. The chain is built from TRBV11-2 and TRBJ2-3; 16 nucleotides match TRBD2. The CDR3 is made up of 15 amino acids. V lost 4 bases, J lost 8 bases, and 3 bases stayed unmatched. CDR1 and CDR2 from the germline V gene are SGHAT and FQNNGV. CDR3 protein: CASSSGLAGGPTQYF. For the CDR3, the DNA is TGTGCCAGCAGCTCGGGACTAGCGGGGGGGCCTACGCAGTATTTT.

The V call is TRBV4-1, the J call TRBJ1-1, with 8 bases that match TRBD1. Germline V gene lookup returns CDR1 MGHRA and CDR2 YSYEKL. The V and J ends lost 3 bases and 6 bases, in that order; junction bases with no gene match: 12. The CDR3 sequence is 16 residues long. In DNA, the CDR3 is TGCGCCAGCAGCCAGGGCCTCCGCCCAGGGGGCCCTGAAGCTTTCTTT. It encodes CASSQGLRPGGPEAFF.

V and J are TRBV5-6 and TRBJ2-3; possible D gene TRBD1, 6 bases. Trimming took 7 bases from V and 4 from J, leaving 25 bases between them. The CDR3 has 17 amino acids. CDR1 and CDR2 from the germline V gene are SGHDT and YYEEEE. CDR3 sequence reads: CASDVSRGLPVADTQYF. The CDR3 DNA reads as TGTGCCAGCGACGTTTCCAGGGGTCTACCCGTAGCAGATACGCAGTATTTT.

This clonotype was seen ten or more times. V and J are TRBV24-1 and TRBJ2-3; D remains unclear. V gave up 9 bases and J gave up 2 bases, with 11 bases separating them. Per germline, CDR1 KGHDR and CDR2 SFDVKD. CDR3 length: 13 amino acids. Here the CDR3 DNA reads TGTGCCACCGGAGACGGACCCACAGATACGCAGTATTTT. Protein product: CATGDGPTDTQYF.

The genes are TRBV27 and TRBJ1-5, with D hard to call. Germline V lookup: CDR1 MNHEY, CDR2 SMNVEV (reference sequence). V lost 8 bases, J lost 2 bases, and 10 bases lay in between. The CDR3 length is 13 residues. Written as DNA, the CDR3 is TGTGCCAGCGGTGGGGTTCGCAATCAGCCCCAGCATTTT. This sequence encodes CASGGVRNQPQHF.

The chain combines TRBV28 with TRBJ2-1; TRBD1 agrees at 8 bases. CDR1 and CDR2 from the germline V gene are MDHEN and SYDVKM. V lost 7 bases to trimming and J lost 8 bases; unmatched junction nucleotides: 7. The CDR3 has 13 amino acids. For the CDR3, the DNA is TGTGCCAGCATGAGGTCAGGGGGCCATGAGCAGTTCTTC. Amino acids: CASMRSGGHEQFF. Full variable domain (remainder filled in from reference TRBV28 and TRBJ2-1): DVKVTQSSRYLVKRTGEKVFLECVQDMDHENMFWYRQDPGLGLRLIYFSYDVKMKEKGDIPEGYSVSREKKERFSLILESASTNQTSMYLCASMRSGGHEQFFGPGTRLTVL.

This clonotype has only a few counts. This chain joins TRBV20-1 and TRBJ2-1; 9 positions match TRBD2. The CDR3 is 17 amino acids. Trimming cost V 0 bases and J 1 base; bases outside gene matches: 7. The germline gives CDR1 DFQATT, CDR2 SNEGSKA (reference sequence). CDR3 in amino acids: CSARDRNSGGSYNEQFF. The CDR3 DNA reads TGCAGTGCTAGAGATAGGAATAGCGGGGGTTCCTACAATGAGCAGTTCTTC.

In its sample, this clonotype was seen many times. The chain joins TRBV7-2 to TRBJ2-7; D ambiguous. The V and J ends lost 3 bases and 1 base respectively, with 7 bases between them. From germline, CDR1 is SGHTA and CDR2 FQGNSA. The length of the CDR3 is 13 residues. The chain's CDR3 is CASSLDRSYEQYV. The CDR3 coding sequence is TGTGCCAGCAGCTTGGATAGGTCCTACGAGCAGTACGTC.

The sample holds many counts of this clonotype. This chain joins TRBV20-1 and TRBJ2-5; TRBD1 agrees at 7 bases. Germline loops: CDR1 DFQATT, CDR2 SNEGSKA (reference sequence). V trimming: 5 bases; J trimming: 3 bases; junction bases outside the gene matches: 9. This CDR3 has 14 amino acids. CDR3 in DNA: TGCAGTGCTCACAGGGACAGCGGCAAAGAGACCCAGTACTTC. It yields the protein CSAHRDSGKETQYF.

The chain employs TRBV9 and TRBJ2-5; tentatively, D is TRBD1 (6 bases). The length of the CDR3 is 15 residues. Germline V CDR1 and CDR2: SGDLS, YYNGEE. Trimming stripped 0 bases from V and 7 bases from J, with 16 bases between. CDR3 residues: CASSVEGTSPGTQYF. The CDR3 DNA reads TGTGCCAGCAGCGTAGAAGGGACATCCCCTGGGACCCAGTACTTC. Looking up the rest from reference TRBV9 and TRBJ2-5 gives the full variable domain: DSGVTQTPKHLITATGQRVTLRCSPRSGDLSVYWYQQSLDQGLQFLIQYYNGEERAKGNILERFSAQQFPDLHSELNLSSLELGDSALYFCASSVEGTSPGTQYFGPGTRLLVL.

This clonotype was seen more than once but under ten times. The chain couples TRBV27 to TRBJ2-7; unclear D gene. There are 15 residues in the CDR3. CDR1 is MNHEY, CDR2 SMNVEV, per germline (reference sequence). V lost 0 bases to trimming and J lost 4 bases, with 13 bases between them. CDR3 in amino acids: CASSLSGADKYEQYF. CDR3 in DNA: TGTGCCAGCAGTTTATCAGGCGCGGATAAATACGAGCAGTACTTC.

This clonotype was seen more than once but under ten times. The chain couples TRBV5-1 to TRBJ2-5; weak D call: TRBD2 (6 bases). Looked up from germline, CDR1 is SGHRS and CDR2 is YFSETQ. CDR3 length equals 14 residues. The V and J ends lost 4 bases and 4 bases respectively, with 14 bases between them. The CDR3 bases are TGCGCCAGCAGCCGAGAGACTAGGTCAGAGACCCAGTACTTC. As protein: CASSRETRSETQYF.

The CDR3 DNA sequence: TGTGCCAGCAGAGAGGAGAGTCCGGGTAATGAAAAACTGTTTTTT. This translates into CASREESPGNEKLFF. V gene TRBV6-6 combines with J gene TRBJ1-4, with D uncertain. CDR1 and CDR2 (germline): MNHNY, SVGAGI (reference sequence). The CDR3 length is 15 residues. V lost 6 bases to trimming and J lost 4 bases, with 15 bases between them.

V is TRBV24-1 and J is TRBJ2-5, with 10 bases lining up with TRBD1. The V gene end was trimmed by 4 bases and the J gene end by 5 bases; junction bases not matched to a gene: 6. The CDR3 sequence is 15 residues long. CDR1 and CDR2 (germline): KGHDR, SFDVKD. In DNA form, the CDR3 reads TGTGCCACCAGTGAGGAGACAGGGGGCTTCGAGACCCAGTACTTC. Translated, it gives CATSEETGGFETQYF.

A few counts support this clonotype. V gene TRBV12-3 or TRBV12-4 combines with J gene TRBJ2-1; the match to TRBD2 covers 7 bases. The CDR3 length is 15 residues. With V trimmed by 4 bases and J by 3 bases, 6 bases remained unmatched. This CDR3 is CASSSSGKNYNEQFF. CDR3 coding DNA: TGTGCCAGCAGTTCTAGCGGTAAGAACTACAATGAGCAGTTCTTC.

The V and J genes are TRBV20-1 and TRBJ2-5, with TRBD2 matching over 8 bases. The CDR3 spans 13 residues. V trimming: 3 bases; J trimming: 10 bases; junction bases outside the gene matches: 10. CDR1 is DFQATT, CDR2 SNEGSKA, per germline (reference sequence). The CDR3 nucleotides are TGCAGTGCTAGGTCGGGGGGGACTGGGGACCAGTACTTC. As protein: CSARSGGTGDQYF.

The gene calls are TRBV12-5 and TRBJ2-2; no clear D gene. Germline-derived CDR1 and CDR2 are LGHNT and FRNRAP. CDR3 size: 16 residues. The V end was cut by 0 bases, the J end by 5 bases, with 13 bases between. The CDR3, as DNA: TGTGCTAGTGGTTTGGTGGTCCGGGCCTCGACCGGGGAGCTGTTTTTT. This gives the protein CASGLVVRASTGELFF.

This clonotype appeared many times. The J gene is TRBJ2-2, the V gene TRBV4-3; 7 nucleotides line up with TRBD1. The germline gives CDR1 LGHNA, CDR2 YSLEER. CDR3 length: 16 residues. V lost 0 bases to trimming and J lost 4 bases; unmatched junction nucleotides: 5. Here the CDR3 DNA reads TGCGCCAGCAGCCAAGAGGTGCAGGGGGTCACCGGGGAGCTGTTTTTT. This sequence encodes CASSQEVQGVTGELFF.

The gene calls are TRBV6-2 or TRBV6-3 and TRBJ2-5; D gene uncertain. Germline V gene lookup returns CDR1 MNHEY and CDR2 SVGEGT. The CDR3 covers 11 residues. The V gene lost 10 bases and the J gene lost 5 bases, with 11 bases spanning the gap. The CDR3 reads CAIGRTETQYF. CDR3 nucleotide sequence: TGTGCCATCGGACGGACGGAGACCCAGTACTTC.

The CDR3 here is CASSVTAGANVLTF. The CDR3 DNA is TGTGCCAGCAGTGTAACCGCTGGGGCCAACGTCCTGACTTTC. The chain carries TRBV25-1 and TRBJ2-6; D remains ambiguous. Germline CDR1 is MGHDK and CDR2 is SYGVNS. Trimming took 4 bases from V and 2 from J, leaving 6 bases between them. The CDR3 loop spans 14 amino acids.

This clonotype was detected a few times. The rearrangement joins TRBV4-3 to TRBJ1-1; D is perhaps TRBD1 (6 bases). The germline V and J ends were trimmed by 1 base and 4 bases, with 13 bases remaining between them. The CDR3 sequence is 15 residues long. Germline V CDR1 and CDR2: LGHNA, YSLEER. Here the CDR3 DNA reads TGCGCCAGCAGCCAAGTGGGGGGCCCGACCACTGAAGCTTTCTTT. This codes for CASSQVGGPTTEAFF.

The chain carries TRBV29-1 and TRBJ1-4, with D unresolved. V lost 1 base and J 3 bases, leaving 9 bases between the germline ends. The germline gives CDR1 SQVTM, CDR2 ANQGSEA. The CDR3 has 14 residues. Here the CDR3 reads CSVEAAGANEKLFF. CDR3 in DNA: TGCAGCGTTGAAGCAGCCGGGGCTAATGAAAAACTGTTTTTT.

The chain combines TRBV6-2 or TRBV6-3 with TRBJ2-3; 7 bases are shared with TRBD2. The V and J ends lost 7 bases and 3 bases, in that order; junction bases with no gene match: 10. Germline V gene data show CDR1 as MNHEY and CDR2 as SVGEGT. CDR3 length equals 15 residues. The CDR3 DNA follows: TGTGCCAGCAAGATACGAGCGGGGCGGACAGATACGCAGTATTTT. Residues: CASKIRAGRTDTQYF.

This rearrangement joins TRBV11-2 to TRBJ2-7; TRBD2 matches at 7 bases. The V and J ends lost 4 bases and 3 bases, in that order; junction bases with no gene match: 9. Germline V gives CDR1 SGHAT, CDR2 FQNNGV. The CDR3 spans 15 residues. The CDR3 here is CASSSSLGGGYEQYF. The CDR3 DNA sequence: TGTGCCAGCAGCTCGAGCCTGGGGGGGGGCTACGAGCAGTACTTC.